This T cell receptor (beta chain) originates from a study of blood T cells in healthy people across ages (dated by TCRdb to the mid-2010s). Study-wide context: Template switching captured roughly one uniquely barcoded TCR beta cDNA molecule per two T cells in model experiments. Two additional independent replicas of 1 million unique cDNA reads from the same blood draw were analyzed for two donors (one aged 18 to 29 and one aged 80 or older). To track age-related changes in TCR beta repertoire diversity, the study relied on deep sequencing normalized with unique cDNA molecular identifiers. Donors were grouped into four age groups: young (average 16 years), middle-aged (under 40), aged (around 60) and long-lived (roughly 80). To avoid experimental bias, donors of different ages were randomly spread across the sequencing lanes. Points the paper makes about the study in general: As age increased, observed TCR beta diversity per million T cells dropped in a roughly linear way, and a significant reduction was already evident by age around 41. Donor CMV infection status was unknown, potentially confounding age-related changes in expanded clonotypes. Compared with the aged group, the long-lived group had more naive CD4+ T cells, fewer expanded clones and increased TCR diversity, suggesting age selection. Total diversity estimates from one million sequenced T cells were considered lower bounds and underestimates. The percentage of naive T cells measured by flow cytometry correlated strongly with observed TCR beta diversity. Because profiling used bulk unsorted PBMCs, naive and antigen-experienced compartments could not be compared conclusively.

A word on this clonotype: Its antigen remains unidentified. Base qualities are not recorded, but no much larger clone differs from it by a single base.

Libraries were built with 5' RACE. Sequencing used an Illumina HiSeq 2500. The second PCR ran for about 7 to 11 cycles and used a J-beta primer mix along with a sample-barcoded 5' primer. A template-switch 5' adaptor carrying 12 random nucleotides introduced a unique molecular identifier onto each TCR beta cDNA molecule. Each sample yielded at least 2.5 million CDR3-containing paired-end reads. All of the RNA was converted into first-strand cDNA using the Mint cDNA synthesis kit, with a TRBC-specific oligonucleotide serving as the primer. Following uracil-DNA glycosylase treatment, all cDNA underwent a first 18-cycle PCR with the universal primers M1SS and BC2_uni_R. Processing in the source paper ran as follows. For normalization, 1 million high-quality reads were randomly selected from each sample, with every read carrying a distinct molecular identifier. Instead of being binned into consensus sequences, reads with shared molecular identifiers were discarded. CDR3 identification, clonotype clustering and error correction used MiTCR with a Q25 quality threshold and the strictest error-elimination algorithm. A nonparametric unseen species model with Euler transformation was used to estimate lower-bound total TCR beta diversity. TCRdb reprocessed the public reads (quality trimming at Q25 with fastp, clone calling with MiXCR) and kept in-frame beta chains. When rows share a CDR3 protein, they turn into one entry using the most common DNA and genes. These V and J calls derive from TCRdb rather than the authors' analysis. This sample is represented by around 1,600,000 distinct CDR3 sequences; approximately 42% of them were singletons. The ten largest clones capture around 4% of the sample.

Systemically healthy Caucasian individuals from Russia, approximately 39 in total and aged roughly 6 to 100 years, were included as donors. Roughly 10 milliliters of peripheral blood were drawn from each donor into EDTA-treated Vacutainer tubes. PBMCs were isolated by Ficoll-Paque density-gradient centrifugation, with at least 7 million obtained per sample. Trizol reagent was used to extract total RNA from the PBMCs, yielding at least 5.5 micrograms per sample. For every donor, an aliquot of PBMCs went through flow cytometry to measure the percentages of naive CD45RAhigh/CD27high T cells. Per the germline V gene, SGDLS is the CDR1 and YYNGEE is the CDR2. The CDR3 measures 17 amino acids from cysteine to phenylalanine. The entry retains the CDR3 DNA only, 51 bases that are in frame from base 1. V lost 0 bases and J lost 0 bases; the stretch between them is 13 bases long.

Specimen: blood. The receptor was derived from a woman aged 18-29 years in good health. In this chain, TRBV9 is recombined with TRBJ2-1; the D region may be TRBD1 or TRBD2, each matching 6 bases equally. CDR3 protein: CASSVELGGYSYNEQFF. At the DNA level, the sequence is TGTGCCAGCAGCGTAGAGCTCGGGGGCTACTCCTACAATGAGCAGTTCTTC. Extended through the reference TRBV9 and TRBJ2-1 proteins, this CDR3 yields the full variable domain: DSGVTQTPKHLITATGQRVTLRCSPRSGDLSVYWYQQSLDQGLQFLIQYYNGEERAKGNILERFSAQQFPDLHSELNLSSLELGDSALYFCASSVELGGYSYNEQFFGPGTRLTVL.